Shown below are 17 T cell receptor beta chains from a single sample sequenced in a study of cytomegalovirus exposure and HLA in healthy donors. With 60 Vbeta and 13 Jbeta primers, the PCR was carried out. Clones were sequenced by immunoSEQ multiplex PCR, and TCRdb holds only the in-frame ones, with some missing. Among 160,000 or so clones listed, around 77% were seen once. What was sequenced was PBMCs. These receptors originate from a man aged 40-55 years in good health and CMV-seronegative.

The chain couples TRBV9 to TRBJ2-1, with D maybe TRBD2 (6 bases). In germline, CDR1 is SGDLS, CDR2 YYNGEE. With 4 bases removed from V and 3 bases from J, the gap between germline ends came to 17 bases. CDR3 length equals 16 residues. DNA of the CDR3: TGTGCCAGCAGCTCCGGGGGAGCTGAGCTCTACAATGAGCAGTTCTTC. Translated, it gives CASSSGGAELYNEQFF.

This clone was counted once. The chain recombines TRBV6-6 with TRBJ2-5; 11 bases are a match to TRBD1. This CDR3 has 13 residues. Germline CDR1 is MNHNY and CDR2 is SVGAGI (reference sequence). J was trimmed by 5 bases and V by 6 bases; bases with no gene match: 2. In nucleotides, the CDR3 is TGTGCCAGCAGCTGGGACAGGGGGGAGACCCAGTACTTC. Translated, it gives CASSWDRGETQYF.

V usage is TRBV7-7 and J usage is TRBJ1-3; TRBD1 matches at 7 bases. V shed 8 bases and J 3 bases; nucleotides not matched to a gene: 4. This CDR3 has 13 residues. Germline CDR1 is SSHAT and CDR2 is FNYEAQ (reference sequence). Written as DNA, the CDR3 is TGTGCCAGCTTAGGGGGCCGTGGAAACACCATATATTTT. Its translation is CASLGGRGNTIYF.

The genes are TRBV28 and TRBJ1-1, with D possibly being TRBD1 (6 bases). The CDR3 consists of 14 residues. Germline lookup yields CDR1 MDHEN and CDR2 SYDVKM. V was cut by 6 bases and J by 0 bases, with 11 bases left in between. The CDR3 region has the DNA TGTGCCAGCAGCCCTCGACAGGTGAACACTGAAGCTTTCTTT. Translation gives CASSPRQVNTEAFF.

This clone showed up just once. The chain combines TRBV6-1 with TRBJ2-2; 10 bases are shared with TRBD1. Trimming took 6 bases from V and 5 from J; bases not matched to a gene: 6. The CDR3 sequence is 15 residues long. From germline, CDR1 is MNHNS and CDR2 SASEGT. CDR3 nucleotides: TGTGCCAGCAGAGCCGGGACAGGGGCAACCGGGGAGCTGTTTTTT. It is translated as CASRAGTGATGELFF.

The chain uses TRBV19 and TRBJ1-1, with 7 bases that match TRBD1. Germline V gene lookup returns CDR1 LNHDA and CDR2 SQIVND (reference sequence). The length of the CDR3 is 15 residues. V was clipped by 3 bases and J by 4 bases; unmatched bases: 8. The chain's CDR3 is CASSMEGGWGTEAFF. The CDR3, as DNA: TGTGCCAGTAGTATGGAAGGGGGCTGGGGCACTGAAGCTTTCTTT.

The chain uses TRBV11-2 and TRBJ2-7, with a weak D call TRBD1 (5 bases). V was cut by 1 base and J by 5 bases, with 18 bases left in between. CDR1 and CDR2 from the germline V gene are SGHAT and FQNNGV. This CDR3 has 16 residues. In nucleotides, the CDR3 is TGTGCCAGCAGCTTAGTAGGGGCAGGGAATATCGACGAGCAGTACTTC. This gives the protein CASSLVGAGNIDEQYF.

The chain recombines TRBV5-8 with TRBJ2-1; D remains ambiguous. The V end lost 4 bases, the J end lost 4 bases, and 3 bases lay between the germline ends. Germline loops: CDR1 SGHTS, CDR2 YDEGEE. This CDR3 has 11 residues. The CDR3 region has the DNA TGTGCCAGCAGCCTATACAATGAGCAGTTCTTC. Translating it yields CASSLYNEQFF.

CDR3 sequence (DNA): TGTGCCTGGAGTGTACAATTCTTAAACACCGGGGAGCTGTTTTTT. Its translation: CAWSVQFLNTGELFF. The V gene is TRBV30, the J gene TRBJ2-2; no definite D call. Trimming took 0 bases from V and 2 from J, leaving 10 bases between them. Germline loops: CDR1 GTSNPN, CDR2 SVGIG (reference sequence). The CDR3 has 15 amino acids.

A single count supports this clone. The rearrangement uses TRBV5-5 and TRBJ2-1; D might be TRBD2 (5 bases). In germline, CDR1 is SGHKS, CDR2 YYEKEE (reference sequence). This CDR3 spans 12 amino acids. Between the trimmed V and J ends, which lost 5 bases and 11 bases, there was a span of 14 bases. Here the CDR3 reads CASSSGLIKQFF. In DNA form, the CDR3 reads TGTGCCAGCAGTTCCGGACTGATTAAGCAGTTCTTC.

This clone occurred once. The CDR3 bases are TGCGCCAGCAGCTCAGCCGACGGGGCCTACGAGCAGTACTTC. Residues: CASSSADGAYEQYF. The gene calls are TRBV5-1 and TRBJ2-7; D is possibly TRBD2 (5 bases). The V end lost 3 bases, the J end lost 2 bases, and 12 bases lay between the germline ends. Germline loops: CDR1 SGHRS, CDR2 YFSETQ. The CDR3 is 14 residues long. Based on the CDR3 plus reference TRBV5-1 and TRBJ2-7, the full variable domain is KAGVTQTPRYLIKTRGQQVTLSCSPISGHRSVSWYQQTPGQGLQFLFEYFSETQRNKGNFPGRFSGRQFSNSRSEMNVSTLELGDSALYLCASSSADGAYEQYFGPGTRLTVT.

The V call is TRBV5-1, the J call TRBJ2-3; the D gene is possibly TRBD2 (5 bases). Germline CDR1 is SGHRS and CDR2 is YFSETQ. Trimming took 0 bases from V and 4 from J, leaving 15 bases between them. The CDR3 has 16 amino acids. The CDR3 spells CASSLETAQRADTQYF. The CDR3 bases are TGCGCCAGCAGCTTGGAAACGGCCCAGAGGGCAGATACGCAGTATTTT.

The chain recombines TRBV23-1 with TRBJ1-5; the D is unclear. TRBV23-1 is given ORF status, its function remaining uncertain. V was pared by 7 bases and J by 7 bases, with 8 bases between. This CDR3 has 11 amino acids. CDR3 region: CASTVLQPQHF. The CDR3, as DNA: TGCGCCAGCACCGTCCTACAGCCCCAGCATTTT.

This clone was detected only once. V is TRBV6-1 and J is TRBJ2-7; D call uncertain. The V gene's germline CDR1 is MNHNS and CDR2 SASEGT. Trimming removed 6 bases at V and 3 bases at J, with 12 bases between. The CDR3 sequence is 13 residues long. DNA of the CDR3: TGTGCCAGCAGATACAACCTAGACTACGAGCAGTACTTC. This gives the protein CASRYNLDYEQYF.

The chain uses TRBV10-3 and TRBJ2-2; 12 positions agree with TRBD2. After removal of 6 bases from V and 1 base from J, the junction contained 3 bases not matched to a gene. Looked up from germline, CDR1 is ENHRY and CDR2 is SYGVKD. The CDR3 has 16 amino acids. In DNA form, the CDR3 reads TGTGCCATCAGGTCGGGACTAGCGGGGAACACCGGGGAGCTGTTTTTT. Translated, it gives CAIRSGLAGNTGELFF.

The chain has TRBV5-1 and TRBJ1-2; D perhaps matches TRBD1 (5 bases). With 4 bases removed from V and 0 bases from J, the gap between germline ends came to 19 bases. The CDR3 has 17 amino acids. Germline loops: CDR1 SGHRS, CDR2 YFSETQ. In nucleotides, the CDR3 is TGCGCCAGCAGCCCCGGAGGAGGGGCCCCCTCTAACTATGGCTACACCTTC. Its protein is CASSPGGGAPSNYGYTF.

This chain joins TRBV11-3 and TRBJ2-1; 9 nucleotides line up with TRBD2. The V gene end was trimmed by 3 bases and the J gene end by 6 bases; junction bases not matched to a gene: 6. The CDR3 covers 15 residues. Germline V gene sequence: CDR1 SGHNT, CDR2 YENEEA. In nucleotides, the CDR3 is TGTGCCAGCAGCTTCCTTAGCGGGAGCCCCAATGAGCAGTTCTTC. Residues: CASSFLSGSPNEQFF. Looking up the rest from reference TRBV11-3 and TRBJ2-1 gives the full variable domain: EAGVVQSPRYKIIEKKQPVAFWCNPISGHNTLYWYLQNLGQGPELLIRYENEEAVDDSQLPKDRFSAERLKGVDSTLKIQPAELGDSAVYLCASSFLSGSPNEQFFGPGTRLTVL.